What follows are 32 T cell receptor beta chains derived from one specimen sequenced in a study of CD8+CD57+ T cells in acquired aplastic anemia. Individuals selected for sequencing had exhibited CD8+CD57+ cell expansion on flow cytometry. Genomic DNA served as template for TCR beta VDJ and CDR3 profiling. TCRdb itself ran the reads through MiXCR, one entry per CDR3 protein. The sample carries 260,000 or so distinct CDR3 sequences, 47% recorded once. The sample consisted of sorted CD4+, CD8+, or CD8+CD57+ T cells (not recorded which) from PBMCs. The receptors originated from a human donor with aplastic anemia.

This clonotype was observed many times. V gene TRBV7-2 combines with J gene TRBJ2-1, with 7 positions matching TRBD1. The V gene's germline CDR1 is SGHTA and CDR2 FQGNSA. This CDR3 has 14 residues. V was pared by 5 bases and J by 6 bases, with 7 bases of the junction left unmatched. Here the CDR3 DNA reads TGTGCCAGCAGCGTCCGGGACAGCCGCAATGAGCAGTTCTTC. This codes for CASSVRDSRNEQFF. The full variable domain, rest sourced from reference TRBV7-2 and TRBJ2-1, is GAGVSQSPSNKVTEKGKDVELRCDPISGHTALYWYRQSLGQGLEFLIYFQGNSAPDKSGLPSDRFSAERTGGSVSTLTIQRTQQEDSAVYLCASSVRDSRNEQFFGPGTRLTVL.

For this clonotype: The conserved final phenylalanine or tryptophan is absent from the CDR3, which likely points to a read error. V is TRBV7-9 and J is TRBJ1-2, with D possibly matching TRBD1 (6 bases). The germline CDR1 and CDR2 sequences are SEHNR and FQNEAQ (reference sequence). The CDR3 loop spans 15 amino acids. CDR3 amino acids: CASSLVGGLNYGYTS. CDR3 nucleotide sequence: TGTGCCAGCAGTTTAGTCGGGGGCTTGAACTATGGCTACACCTCC.

This clonotype was seen repeatedly, ten times or more. The gene calls are TRBV30 and TRBJ2-7; a weak D match, TRBD2 (7 bases). V lost 4 bases to trimming and J lost 4 bases, with 17 bases between them. The CDR3 is made up of 14 amino acids. In germline, CDR1 is GTSNPN, CDR2 SVGIG (reference sequence). The DNA of the CDR3 is TGTGCCTGGAACCAAGGAGGGGGGGGATACGAGCAGTACTTC. Protein product: CAWNQGGGGYEQYF.

This clonotype was counted a single time. V gene TRBV9 combines with J gene TRBJ2-7; unclear D gene. Trimming took off 0 bases at V and 5 bases at J, with 12 bases between the two ends. In germline, CDR1 is SGDLS, CDR2 YYNGEE. The CDR3 totals 14 residues. This CDR3 is CASSVGIGTHEQYF. CDR3 coding DNA: TGTGCCAGCAGCGTAGGTATAGGAACGCACGAGCAGTACTTC.

The rearrangement uses TRBV6-5 and TRBJ2-3; maybe TRBD2 (6 bases). CDR3 length: 16 amino acids. CDR1 MNHEY and CDR2 SVGAGI come from the germline V gene. V lost 6 bases, J lost 0 bases, and 16 bases lay in between. CDR3 amino acids: CASRQSPGLSTDTQYF. DNA of the CDR3: TGTGCCAGCAGACAGTCGCCGGGACTTAGCACAGATACGCAGTATTTT.

This clonotype was seen repeatedly, ten times or more. The chain couples TRBV7-9 to TRBJ1-4; 10 positions agree with TRBD1. Germline lookup yields CDR1 SEHNR and CDR2 FQNEAQ (reference sequence). The ends lost 5 bases at V and 7 bases at J; junction bases unmatched: 7. CDR3 length: 15 residues. The CDR3 nucleotides read TGTGCCAGCAGCACGCCGGGACAGGGGTTTGAAAAACTGTTTTTT. It is translated as CASSTPGQGFEKLFF.

This clonotype has only a few counts. Possible read error: a much larger clone is one base away. V gene TRBV3-1 combines with J gene TRBJ2-1; 8 nucleotides match TRBD1. The CDR3 length is 15 residues. V was clipped by 4 bases and J by 8 bases; unmatched bases: 10. From germline, CDR1 is LGHDT and CDR2 YNNKEL (reference sequence). CDR3 coding DNA: TGTGCCAGCAGCCCCGAGTCAGGGGGCCTCGATGAGCAGTTCTTC. Its translation is CASSPESGGLDEQFF.

The chain combines TRBV10-2 with TRBJ2-7; D gene unclear. Trimming removed 2 bases from V and 5 bases from J, with 22 bases in between. The CDR3 has 17 residues. CDR1 and CDR2 (germline): WSHSY, SAAADI. CDR3 in DNA: TGCGCCAGCAGTGAGAGTGTTCGCACTAAACGGGTCGACGAGCAGTACTTC. Translating it yields CASSESVRTKRVDEQYF.

The chain combines TRBV7-9 with TRBJ2-5; D is possibly TRBD1 (6 bases). The assigned J gene may be wrong: the sequence end matches TRBJ2-7 better. The CDR3 runs to 13 residues. The germline CDR1 and CDR2 sequences are SEHNR and FQNEAQ (reference sequence). CDR3 sequence reads: CASSAGQSYEQYF. The CDR3 bases are TGTGCCAGCAGCGCCGGACAGTCCTACGAGCAGTACTTC.

This clonotype came up a few times. The J gene is TRBJ2-1, the V gene TRBV19; 8 bases align to TRBD2. V was clipped by 5 bases and J by 8 bases; unmatched bases: 11. Germline lookup yields CDR1 LNHDA and CDR2 SQIVND (reference sequence). The CDR3 length is 15 residues. CDR3 amino acids: CASSVTSAPGHEQFF. The CDR3 DNA is TGTGCCAGTAGTGTGACTAGCGCCCCCGGCCATGAGCAGTTCTTC. The variable domain in full, with the rest retrieved from reference TRBV19 and TRBJ2-1, is DGGITQSPKYLFRKEGQNVTLSCEQNLNHDAMYWYRQDPGQGLRLIYYSQIVNDFQKGDIAEGYSVSREKKESFPLTVTSAQKNPTAFYLCASSVTSAPGHEQFFGPGTRLTVL.

In nucleotides, the CDR3 is TGTGCCAGCAGGGCAGGGGGCGACGAGCAGTACTTC. Translated, it gives CASRAGGDEQYF. This chain links TRBV25-1 with TRBJ2-7, with 8 bases aligning to TRBD1. After removal of 6 bases from V and 5 bases from J, the junction contained 3 bases not matched to a gene. The CDR3 length is 12 residues. CDR1 and CDR2 (germline): MGHDK, SYGVNS.

The J gene is TRBJ1-2, the V gene TRBV29-1; TRBD1 might be the D (6 bases). There are 13 residues in the CDR3. Germline CDR1 reads SQVTM; CDR2 reads ANQGSEA. V lost 7 bases and J lost 4, with 16 bases in between. The CDR3 DNA reads TGCAGCGGGTGGGGGCAGGGGTCCTATGGCTACACCTTC. Translated: CSGWGQGSYGYTF.

A few counts support this clonotype. This sequence may be a read error, since a much larger clone differs from it by one base. The chain employs TRBV19 and TRBJ1-4; possible D gene TRBD1, 6 bases. Germline V gene data show CDR1 as LNHDA and CDR2 as SQIVND (reference sequence). Trimming cost V 4 bases and J 5 bases, with 14 bases left between them. The CDR3 has 15 residues. In nucleotides, the CDR3 is TGTGCCAGTAGTAACTTTAGGGGGGAGAATGAAAAACTGTTTTTT. Translating gives CASSNFRGENEKLFF.

This CDR3 is CASSIYRNYNYGYTF. The CDR3 bases are TGTGCCAGTAGTATATACAGAAACTATAACTATGGCTACACCTTC. V usage is TRBV19 and J usage is TRBJ1-2, with D uncertain. Trimming left V 2 bases short and J 1 base short, with 11 bases between. Looked up from germline, CDR1 is LNHDA and CDR2 is SQIVND (reference sequence). The length of the CDR3 is 15 residues. The complete variable domain, with remaining parts taken from reference TRBV19 and TRBJ1-2, reads DGGITQSPKYLFRKEGQNVTLSCEQNLNHDAMYWYRQDPGQGLRLIYYSQIVNDFQKGDIAEGYSVSREKKESFPLTVTSAQKNPTAFYLCASSIYRNYNYGYTFGSGTRLTVV.

J is TRBJ2-7 and V is TRBV20-1; 14 bases agree with TRBD2. The trim removed 5 bases at V and 0 bases at J, leaving 12 bases unmatched. The germline gives CDR1 DFQATT, CDR2 SNEGSKA (reference sequence). This CDR3 comprises 18 residues. CDR3 nucleotides: TGCAGTGCTTTCGCGCCGGGACTAGCGGGGGCTGGCTCCTACGAGCAGTACTTC. It translates to CSAFAPGLAGAGSYEQYF.

As for this clonotype: One base away lies a much larger clone, so this may be a sequencing read error. The V and J genes are TRBV5-6 and TRBJ2-7, with 7 bases matching TRBD1. The length of the CDR3 is 15 residues. CDR1 is SGHDT, CDR2 YYEEEE, per germline. J was trimmed by 2 bases and V by 2 bases; bases with no gene match: 7. In DNA, the CDR3 is TGTGCCAGCAGCTTTACCGGACAGGCGACCTACGAGCAGTACTTC. It translates to CASSFTGQATYEQYF.

There are many counts of this clonotype. The V gene is TRBV10-1, the J gene TRBJ2-7; TRBD2 aligns across 12 bases. Germline assignment: CDR1 WNHNN and CDR2 SYGVQD (reference sequence). The CDR3 is 15 residues long. V lost 3 bases to trimming and J lost 6 bases; unmatched junction nucleotides: 6. The CDR3 region is CASSDSGTSGREQYF. In DNA, the CDR3 is TGCGCCAGCAGTGATTCCGGGACTAGCGGGCGCGAGCAGTACTTC.

The V and J genes are TRBV27 and TRBJ2-7; perhaps D is TRBD1 or TRBD2 (5 bases each). V lost 0 bases to trimming and J lost 6 bases, with 12 bases between them. Germline V gives CDR1 MNHEY, CDR2 SMNVEV (reference sequence). CDR3 size: 14 residues. In DNA, the CDR3 is TGTGCCAGCAGTTTATCAAAACGAGGGACCGAGCAGTACTTC. It encodes CASSLSKRGTEQYF.

As for this clonotype: With a much larger clone just one base away, this may be a read error. The V and J genes are TRBV4-2 and TRBJ2-5; 8 nucleotides agree with TRBD2. Germline V gene lookup returns CDR1 LGHNA and CDR2 YNFKEQ. The trim removed 1 base at V and 0 bases at J, leaving 7 bases unmatched. This CDR3 region has 17 residues. The CDR3 sequence: CASSQGRASGYQETQYF. In nucleotides, the CDR3 is TGTGCCAGCAGCCAAGGGAGGGCTAGCGGGTACCAAGAGACCCAGTACTTC.

The V gene is TRBV25-1, the J gene TRBJ1-1; no clear D gene. The V end lost 1 base, the J end lost 3 bases, and 12 bases lay between the germline ends. Germline lookup yields CDR1 MGHDK and CDR2 SYGVNS. This CDR3 has 15 residues. The CDR3 bases are TGTGCCAGCAGTGAATGGGGTAGGGTAGACACTGAAGCTTTCTTT. Translation gives CASSEWGRVDTEAFF.

The chain recombines TRBV5-1 with TRBJ1-1; a weak D match, TRBD1 (5 bases). The germline CDR1 and CDR2 sequences are SGHRS and YFSETQ. The CDR3 contains 16 residues. V lost 0 bases and J 4 bases, leaving 16 bases between the germline ends. In nucleotides, the CDR3 is TGCGCCAGCAGCTTGGGTTATACCGGGGGTTCCACTGAAGCTTTCTTT. It yields the protein CASSLGYTGGSTEAFF.

Many counts were recorded for this clonotype. The chain employs TRBV12-3 or TRBV12-4 and TRBJ2-5; TRBD1 matches at 8 bases. This CDR3 has 14 residues. V dropped 3 bases and J dropped 4; count of bases not matched to a gene: 4. The CDR3: CASSLQGAGETQYF. CDR3 sequence (DNA): TGTGCCAGCAGTTTGCAGGGGGCAGGAGAGACCCAGTACTTC.

This chain joins TRBV7-2 and TRBJ1-1; a possible D gene is TRBD1 (5 bases). V was clipped by 5 bases and J by 7 bases, with 20 bases between them. Germline CDR1 reads SGHTA; CDR2 reads FQGNSA. This CDR3 comprises 15 residues. The DNA of the CDR3 is TGTGCCAGCAGCCTAATGCTGTCGACAGCAATTGAAGCTTTCTTT. Its protein product is CASSLMLSTAIEAFF. Looking up the rest from reference TRBV7-2 and TRBJ1-1 gives the full variable domain: GAGVSQSPSNKVTEKGKDVELRCDPISGHTALYWYRQSLGQGLEFLIYFQGNSAPDKSGLPSDRFSAERTGGSVSTLTIQRTQQEDSAVYLCASSLMLSTAIEAFFGQGTRLTVV.

This chain connects TRBV7-3 to TRBJ2-7; either TRBD1 or TRBD2 may supply D (5 bases each). The CDR3 length is 15 residues. Germline V CDR1 and CDR2: SGHTA, FQGTGA. Trimming removed 9 bases from V and 1 base from J, with 19 bases in between. The DNA for the CDR3 is TGTGCCAGTAGTAGCCGGGACCCTGGGTCCTACGAGCAGTACTTC. Its translation is CASSSRDPGSYEQYF.

This clonotype was recorded many times. The chain uses TRBV20-1 and TRBJ2-7, with 8 bases lining up with TRBD2. Germline V gene sequence: CDR1 DFQATT, CDR2 SNEGSKA (reference sequence). CDR3 length: 15 amino acids. Unmatched junction bases numbered 7, after V lost 1 base and J lost 2 bases. CDR3 in amino acids: CSARASGRPAYEQYF. The CDR3 bases are TGCAGTGCTAGAGCTAGCGGGCGTCCGGCCTACGAGCAGTACTTC.

Worth noting for this clonotype: This may be a read error, as it is one base from a much larger clone. The chain links TRBV29-1 to TRBJ2-7; 7 bases are a match to TRBD2. The CDR3 has 15 amino acids. CDR1 and CDR2 from the germline V gene are SQVTM and ANQGSEA. Trimming cost V 4 bases and J 0 bases; bases outside gene matches: 9. The CDR3 nucleotides are TGCAGCGTTGGGGGGGGACTGGGGATCTCCTACGAGCAGTACTTC. This translates into CSVGGGLGISYEQYF.

In this sample, this clonotype turned up many times. The genes are TRBV7-8 and TRBJ1-3; 7 nucleotides line up with TRBD1. Germline CDR1 is SGHVS and CDR2 is FQNEAQ. The CDR3 runs 15 residues. V shed 5 bases, J shed 0 bases, and the junction held 4 bases outside the gene matches. The CDR3 here is CASSSGTVSGNTIYF. The CDR3 coding sequence is TGTGCCAGCAGCAGTGGGACAGTCTCTGGAAACACCATATATTTT.

V and J are TRBV29-1 and TRBJ1-1, with D possibly being TRBD1 (6 bases). The CDR3 is 12 residues long. V gave up 7 bases and J gave up 1 base, with 10 bases separating them. Germline V gives CDR1 SQVTM, CDR2 ANQGSEA. The CDR3 bases are TGCAGCGGCGGACAGACGAACACTGAAGCTTTCTTT. Protein sequence: CSGGQTNTEAFF.

The rearrangement links TRBV29-1 to TRBJ2-1; D ambiguous. The CDR3 totals 16 residues. Trimming removed 3 bases from V and 0 bases from J, with 15 bases in between. Germline values: CDR1 SQVTM, CDR2 ANQGSEA. CDR3 in amino acids: CSVDSIVRSSYNEQFF. CDR3 coding DNA: TGCAGCGTTGATTCTATAGTGCGCAGCTCCTACAATGAGCAGTTCTTC.

Details on this clonotype: A much larger clone lies one base from this, so it may be a read error. The chain couples TRBV5-8 to TRBJ2-1; no clear D. Germline CDR1 is SGHTS and CDR2 is YDEGEE. This CDR3 comprises 12 residues. The CDR3 here is CANSLLYNEQFF. Here the CDR3 DNA reads TGTGCCAACAGCTTGCTTTACAATGAGCAGTTCTTC.

This clonotype has at least ten counts. The chain links TRBV12-3 or TRBV12-4 to TRBJ1-5; D may be TRBD1 (6 bases). Trimming took 6 bases from V and 5 from J, leaving 11 bases between them. The CDR3 loop spans 13 amino acids. In DNA, the CDR3 is TGTGCCAGCAGCCCAAACAGGGATCAGCCCCAGCATTTT. It yields the protein CASSPNRDQPQHF.

The chain has TRBV2 and TRBJ1-4; no definite D call. Germline V gene sequence: CDR1 SNHLY, CDR2 FYNNEI. V dropped 4 bases and J dropped 7 bases, with 16 bases sitting between them. CDR3 length: 15 amino acids. The CDR3 DNA is TGTGCCAGCAGTGCCTCAACCGTCCCAATTGAAAAACTGTTTTTT. Encoded protein: CASSASTVPIEKLFF.